The entry that follows covers one TCR beta chain sequence. Measured with immunoSEQ multiplex PCR; TCRdb has only the in-frame clones, and not every one. The sample has about 26,000 clones; 65% to 85% are singletons. The data were obtained in a study of blood T cell repertoires in COVID-19. Study information: T cells, B-cell-depleted T cells, or PBMCs supplied cDNA or gDNA.

The CDR3 is 15 amino acids. Germline V lookup: CDR1 SGHRS, CDR2 YFSETQ. V shed 4 bases, J shed 1 base, and the junction held 5 bases outside the gene matches. The specimen was peripheral blood. The sequence was obtained from a man between 45 and 60 years old with active or convalescent COVID-19. The genes are TRBV5-1 and TRBJ1-1, with 9 bases matching TRBD1. CDR3 amino acids: CASSLGTGWNTEAFF. The CDR3 nucleotides are TGCGCCAGCAGCCTAGGGACAGGGTGGAACACTGAAGCTTTCTTT.